The entry below describes one T cell receptor beta chain. Its antigen is currently unknown. Germline V CDR1 and CDR2: LNHDA, SQIVND (reference sequence). This CDR3 contains 17 residues. Trimming cost V 3 bases and J 0 bases; bases outside gene matches: 7. The data were taken from a study of cytomegalovirus exposure and HLA in healthy donors. 60 Vbeta and 13 Jbeta primers were used in PCR. Profiled with immunoSEQ multiplex PCR; TCRdb holds only in-frame clones, not every one. The sample comprises some 130,000 clones, 55% to 75% of which are singletons, and over 4% rests with the top ten. General study findings and limits: Productive rates of about 87% or about 30% were seen for most TCR beta V segments in an earlier analysis. The authors assumed roughly uniform sequencing depth across donors for presence/absence analyses. Rarity held for most TCR sequences, but there were some public TCRs that occurred in many donors.

The sequence came from a man in his forties or fifties in good health and CMV-seropositive. This rearrangement joins TRBV19 to TRBJ1-3, with TRBD1 matching over 8 bases. Sequenced: PBMCs. The CDR3 reads CASSMNSGTGSGNTIYF. In nucleotides, the CDR3 is TGTGCCAGTAGTATGAACTCCGGGACAGGCTCTGGAAACACCATATATTTT.